The rows below give T cell receptor beta chains drawn from one sample of a study of OX40 agonist ivuxolimab in advanced cancers. The method was immunoSEQ multiplex PCR; TCRdb's version includes in-frame clones alone and lacks a portion of them. The sample lists more than 100,000 clones, about 92% occurring once. The sample consisted of CD4+ or CD8+ T cells sorted from blood, taken in a trial of the OX40 agonist ivuxolimab. These receptors all come from an adult with an advanced solid tumor such as melanoma, head and neck, liver or kidney cancer. CDR3s include the opening cysteine and the closing phenylalanine or tryptophan. The D gene is left open where the match is weak. Size values are once, few and many counts, or a class for expanded clones, and some rows have none.

D: TRBD2; V: TRBV7-2; J: TRBJ2-7; size: NA; DNA: TGTGCCAGCAGCCTCCGGGGAGCGGGGAGCCTCGGCGAGCAGTACTTC; CDR3: CASSLRGAGSLGEQYF
D: NA; V: TRBV5-1; J: TRBJ1-1; size: NA; DNA: TGCGCCAGCAGCTCCCCATGGGGTCCCACTGAAGCTTTCTTT; CDR3: CASSSPWGPTEAFF
D: NA; V: TRBV28; J: TRBJ2-7; size: NA; DNA: TGTGCCAGCCGGTGGGCATCCTTCGGCGAGCAGTACTTC; CDR3: CASRWASFGEQYF
D: NA; V: TRBV19; J: TRBJ2-7; size: NA; DNA: TGTGCCAGTAGTTTCGGGGCAGGGACCTACGAGCAGTACTTC; CDR3: CASSFGAGTYEQYF
D: NA; V: TRBV28; J: TRBJ2-2; size: NA; DNA: TGTGCCAGCAACCAGAGGAAGGTTATGGTTTTCACCGGGGAGCTGTTTTTT; CDR3: CASNQRKVMVFTGELFF
D: NA; V: TRBV6-5; J: TRBJ1-1; size: NA; DNA: TGTGCCAGCAGTTACGGACAGAGGAACACTGAAGCTTTCTTT; CDR3: CASSYGQRNTEAFF
D: NA; V: TRBV27; J: TRBJ1-2; size: few; DNA: TGTGCCAGCAGAAGACGCGAGGGCGGCGCCTATGGCTACACCTTC; CDR3: CASRRREGGAYGYTF
D: NA; V: TRBV6-6; J: TRBJ2-1; size: NA; DNA: TGTGCCAGCACCCCTATGAGGGGCAACAATGAGCAGTTCTTC; CDR3: CASTPMRGNNEQFF
D: TRBD1; V: TRBV4-3; J: TRBJ1-2; size: once; DNA: TGCGCCAGCAGCCAAGGACAGGGTGGTTATGGCTACACCTTC; CDR3: CASSQGQGGYGYTF
D: NA; V: TRBV6-1; J: TRBJ2-7; size: once; DNA: TGTGCCAGCAGTGGGGCAGCACAATACGAGCAGTACTTC; CDR3: CASSGAAQYEQYF
D: NA; V: TRBV6-1; J: TRBJ1-2; size: NA; DNA: TGTGCCAGCAGTGCGGACACCAAGGGCATGGGCTACACCTTC; CDR3: CASSADTKGMGYTF
D: NA; V: TRBV18; J: TRBJ2-3; size: NA; DNA: TGTGCCAGCTCCCCCCCCAGCGTACAGGGAGATACGCAGTATTTT; CDR3: CASSPPSVQGDTQYF
D: TRBD2; V: TRBV4-2; J: TRBJ2-3; size: NA; DNA: TGTGCCAGCAGCCAAGATAATCCGGGAGGGGGGGATACGCAGTATTTT; CDR3: CASSQDNPGGGDTQYF
D: NA; V: TRBV6-4; J: TRBJ2-1; size: once; DNA: TGTGCCAGCAGTGATTACCCGCGATCGACGGAGAATGAGCAGTTCTTC; CDR3: CASSDYPRSTENEQFF
D: NA; V: TRBV2; J: TRBJ2-5; size: NA; DNA: TGTGCCAGTGGTACAATGGGCGGTGAGACCCAGTACTTC; CDR3: CASGTMGGETQYF
D: TRBD1; V: TRBV5-1; J: TRBJ1-2; size: NA; DNA: TGCGCCAGCAGCCCGGACAGGGGGCTAAATGGCTACACCTTC; CDR3: CASSPDRGLNGYTF
D: NA; V: TRBV27; J: TRBJ2-2; size: NA; DNA: TGTGCCAGCAGTTTAGTGCAGGGAATACGGACCGGGGAGCTGTTTTTT; CDR3: CASSLVQGIRTGELFF
D: NA; V: TRBV5-1; J: TRBJ2-3; size: NA; DNA: TGCGCCAGCAGCTTAGAGCGGAACACAGATACGCAGTATTTT; CDR3: CASSLERNTDTQYF
D: TRBD2; V: TRBV27; J: TRBJ2-1; size: NA; DNA: TGTGCCAGCAGTCCCTCCGGACTAGCGGGAGATAGCAATGAGCAGTTCTTC; CDR3: CASSPSGLAGDSNEQFF
D: TRBD1; V: TRBV18; J: TRBJ1-5; size: NA; DNA: TGTGCCAGCTCACCCGGACAGGGGGCCGTTCAGCCCCAGCATTTT; CDR3: CASSPGQGAVQPQHF
D: NA; V: TRBV18; J: TRBJ1-3; size: NA; DNA: TGTGCCAGCTCACCACCGAACGGGAACTCTGGAAACACCATATATTTT; CDR3: CASSPPNGNSGNTIYF
D: NA; V: TRBV7-2; J: TRBJ2-2; size: NA; DNA: TGTGCCAGCAGCTTGATTCGCAACACCGGGGAGCTGTTTTTT; CDR3: CASSLIRNTGELFF
D: NA; V: TRBV7-2; J: TRBJ2-5; size: NA; DNA: TGTGCCAGCAGCTTATACCGCGGGGAAGAGACCCAGTACTTC; CDR3: CASSLYRGEETQYF
D: NA; V: TRBV18; J: TRBJ2-2; size: NA; DNA: TGTGCCAGCTCACCGGCGGCGGGCCAGACGGGCACCGGGGAGCTGTTTTTT; CDR3: CASSPAAGQTGTGELFF
D: NA; V: TRBV28; J: TRBJ2-7; size: NA; DNA: TGTGCCAGCAGTAGACAGTATTACGAGCAGTACTTC; CDR3: CASSRQYYEQYF
D: NA; V: TRBV5-1; J: TRBJ1-6; size: NA; DNA: TGCGCCAGCAGCCCGACAGAACTATACGCCCATTCACCCCTCCACTTT; CDR3: CASSPTELYAHSPLHF
D: TRBD1; V: TRBV9; J: TRBJ1-4; size: NA; DNA: TGTGCCAGCAGCCCACGGGACAGGGGTGTTGAAAAACTGTTTTTT; CDR3: CASSPRDRGVEKLFF
D: NA; V: TRBV4-1; J: TRBJ2-2; size: NA; DNA: TGCGCCAGCGCAAGAGGGAGTAGCGGAGGTGCGGGCACCGGGGAGCTGTTTTTT; CDR3: CASARGSSGGAGTGELFF
D: NA; V: TRBV7-9; J: TRBJ2-1; size: NA; DNA: TGTGCCAGCAGCAACGGATGGGACACGAGCTCCTACAATGAGCAGTTCTTC; CDR3: CASSNGWDTSSYNEQFF
D: NA; V: TRBV6-5; J: TRBJ1-3; size: NA; DNA: TGTGCCAGCAGTTACTCGATTGGGGGCTCTGGAAACACCATATATTTT; CDR3: CASSYSIGGSGNTIYF
D: TRBD2; V: TRBV5-1; J: TRBJ2-5; size: NA; DNA: TGCGCCAGCAGCTTCGGGAGGGCCGAGGAGACCCAGTACTTC; CDR3: CASSFGRAEETQYF
D: NA; V: TRBV11-3; J: TRBJ2-7; size: NA; DNA: TGTGCCAGCAGCTTTTTTGACCGGGACTTTTTCACCGAGCAGTACTTC; CDR3: CASSFFDRDFFTEQYF
D: NA; V: TRBV19; J: TRBJ1-2; size: NA; DNA: TGTGCCAGTATCCCCCGGGGGCAGGGACACGGCTACACCTTC; CDR3: CASIPRGQGHGYTF
D: TRBD2; V: TRBV11-2; J: TRBJ2-7; size: NA; DNA: TGTGCCAGCAGCTCTCGCGGGGGTTCCTACGAGCAGTACTTC; CDR3: CASSSRGGSYEQYF
D: NA; V: TRBV28; J: TRBJ1-6; size: NA; DNA: TGTGCCAGCAGTTTGGCCGGGACCAATAATTCACCCCTCCACTTT; CDR3: CASSLAGTNNSPLHF
D: NA; V: TRBV10-2; J: TRBJ1-6; size: NA; DNA: TGCGCCAACCGAGGGGAGGGGGTAGGACCTTATAATTCACCCCTCCACTTT; CDR3: CANRGEGVGPYNSPLHF
D: NA; V: TRBV11-3; J: TRBJ2-7; size: NA; DNA: TGTGCCAGCAGCTTAGACGCCCGAAACTACGAGCAGTACTTC; CDR3: CASSLDARNYEQYF
D: NA; V: TRBV6-4; J: TRBJ2-1; size: NA; DNA: TGTGCCAGCAGTGACTCGGGTACTCGGGCCGGGGGCTCCTACAATGAGCAGTTCTTC; CDR3: CASSDSGTRAGGSYNEQFF
D: TRBD2; V: TRBV7-2; J: TRBJ2-1; size: NA; DNA: TGTGCCAGCAGCCCTGCTAGCGGGAGCGGTAATGAGCAGTTCTTC; CDR3: CASSPASGSGNEQFF
D: TRBD1; V: TRBV7-9; J: TRBJ1-3; size: NA; DNA: TGTGCCAGCAGCTCTAGGGGACAGGCGGCTGGAAACACCATATATTTT; CDR3: CASSSRGQAAGNTIYF
D: NA; V: TRBV19; J: TRBJ2-7; size: NA; DNA: TGTGCCAGTAGCAAGGACACCGGGACAACCTACGAGCAGTACTTC; CDR3: CASSKDTGTTYEQYF
D: NA; V: TRBV7-2; J: TRBJ2-4; size: NA; DNA: TGTGCCAGCAGATCACCGGGACAAATAAACATTCAGTACTTC; CDR3: CASRSPGQINIQYF
D: NA; V: TRBV6-5; J: TRBJ1-4; size: NA; DNA: TGTGCCAGCAGTCCCGCGGGGGATGAAAAACTGTTTTTT; CDR3: CASSPAGDEKLFF
D: TRBD2; V: TRBV4-1; J: TRBJ2-1; size: NA; DNA: TGCGCCAGCAGGCATGGGGGACTAGCGGGCCGTCCCGGTTACAATGAGCAGTTCTTC; CDR3: CASRHGGLAGRPGYNEQFF